This T cell receptor (beta chain) appears in the sequencing data of a study of CD8+ T cells in alopecia areata. Background on the study: Those patients who were treated received oral tofacitinib, which was given at 5 to 10 mg twice daily for moderate-to-severe alopecia areata.

Extraction of RNA preceded its reverse transcription into cDNA, which served as the sequencing template. TCRdb's table, derived via immunoSEQ multiplex PCR, lists solely in-frame clones and lacks some. The data contain roughly 250,000 clones, under 80% of them singletons. General study results and limits: Mice gave a clearer picture of TCR sharing than patients did, possibly for HLA-related reasons. Sequence data from scalp samples additionally include resident alphabeta T cells of normal skin.

Turning to this clone: Antigen: not known.

The V end was cut by 3 bases, the J end by 7 bases, with 10 bases between. Germline lookup yields CDR1 LNHNV and CDR2 YYDKDF (reference sequence). The CDR3 runs 13 residues. Samples from alopecia areata patients were lesional scalp punch biopsies and peripheral blood. The sequence came from a human donor with alopecia areata. The V and J genes are TRBV15 and TRBJ1-5, with a tentative D call TRBD1 (5 bases). The sequencing here drew on CD4+ T cells sorted from blood, taken at week 0. The CDR3 is CATSSEGRQPQHF. DNA of the CDR3: TGTGCCACCAGCAGTGAGGGGAGGCAGCCCCAGCATTTT.